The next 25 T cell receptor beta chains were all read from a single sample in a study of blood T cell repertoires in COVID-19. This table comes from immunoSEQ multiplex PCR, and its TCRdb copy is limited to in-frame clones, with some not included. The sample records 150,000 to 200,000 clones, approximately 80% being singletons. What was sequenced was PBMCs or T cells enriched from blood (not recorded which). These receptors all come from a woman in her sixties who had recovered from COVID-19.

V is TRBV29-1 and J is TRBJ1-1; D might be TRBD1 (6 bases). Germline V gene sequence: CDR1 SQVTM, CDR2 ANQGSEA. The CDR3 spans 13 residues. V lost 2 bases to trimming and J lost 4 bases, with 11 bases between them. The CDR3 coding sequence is TGCAGCGTTGAACAAGGGGGGGGCACTGAAGCTTTCTTT. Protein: CSVEQGGGTEAFF.

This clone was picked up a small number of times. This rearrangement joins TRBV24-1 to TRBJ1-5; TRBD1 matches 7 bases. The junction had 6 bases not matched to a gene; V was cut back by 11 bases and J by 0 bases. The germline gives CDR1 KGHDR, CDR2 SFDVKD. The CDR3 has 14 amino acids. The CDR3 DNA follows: TGTGCCATCGGGGACAGCGGTAGCAATCAGCCCCAGCATTTT. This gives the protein CAIGDSGSNQPQHF.

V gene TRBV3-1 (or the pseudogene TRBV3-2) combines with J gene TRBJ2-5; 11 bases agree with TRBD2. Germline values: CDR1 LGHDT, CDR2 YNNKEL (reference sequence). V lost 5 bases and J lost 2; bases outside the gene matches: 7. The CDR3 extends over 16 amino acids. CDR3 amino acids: CASSATSGSVQETQYF. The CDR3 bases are TGTGCCAGCAGCGCAACTAGCGGGAGCGTGCAAGAGACCCAGTACTTC.

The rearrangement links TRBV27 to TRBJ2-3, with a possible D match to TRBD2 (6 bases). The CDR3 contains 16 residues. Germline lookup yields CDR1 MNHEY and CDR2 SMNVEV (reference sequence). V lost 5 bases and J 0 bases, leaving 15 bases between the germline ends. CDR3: CASSRVMAGSTDTQYF. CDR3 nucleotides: TGTGCCAGCAGTCGAGTTATGGCGGGGAGCACAGATACGCAGTATTTT.

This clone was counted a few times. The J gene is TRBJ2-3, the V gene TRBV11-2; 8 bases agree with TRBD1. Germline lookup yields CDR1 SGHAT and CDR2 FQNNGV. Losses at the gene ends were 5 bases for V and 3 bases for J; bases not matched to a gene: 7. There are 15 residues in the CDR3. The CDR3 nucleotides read TGTGCCAGCAGCGTTCGTCGGACAGGGACAGATACGCAGTATTTT. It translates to CASSVRRTGTDTQYF.

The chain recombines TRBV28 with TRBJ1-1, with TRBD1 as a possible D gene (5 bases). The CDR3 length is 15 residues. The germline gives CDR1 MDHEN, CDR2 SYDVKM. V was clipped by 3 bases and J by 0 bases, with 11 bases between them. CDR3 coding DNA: TGTGCCAGCAGTTTGGGGGGGACGATGAACACTGAAGCTTTCTTT. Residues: CASSLGGTMNTEAFF.

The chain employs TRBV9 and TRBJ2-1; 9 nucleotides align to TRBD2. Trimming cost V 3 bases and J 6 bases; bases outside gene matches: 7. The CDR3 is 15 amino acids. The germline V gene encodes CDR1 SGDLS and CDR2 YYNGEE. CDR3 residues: CASSESGTSSNEQFF. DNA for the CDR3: TGTGCCAGCAGCGAGAGCGGGACTAGCTCCAATGAGCAGTTCTTC.

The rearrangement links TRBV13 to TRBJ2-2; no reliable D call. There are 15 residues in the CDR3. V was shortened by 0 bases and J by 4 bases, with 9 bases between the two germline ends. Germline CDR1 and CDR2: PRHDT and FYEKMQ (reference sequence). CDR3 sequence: CASSLGLSPTGELFF. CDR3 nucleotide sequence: TGTGCCAGCAGCTTAGGCCTTAGTCCCACCGGGGAGCTGTTTTTT. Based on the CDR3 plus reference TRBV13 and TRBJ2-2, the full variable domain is AAGVIQSPRHLIKEKRETATLKCYPIPRHDTVYWYQQGPGQDPQFLISFYEKMQSDKGSIPDRFSAQQFSDYHSELNMSSLELGDSALYFCASSLGLSPTGELFFGEGSRLTVL.

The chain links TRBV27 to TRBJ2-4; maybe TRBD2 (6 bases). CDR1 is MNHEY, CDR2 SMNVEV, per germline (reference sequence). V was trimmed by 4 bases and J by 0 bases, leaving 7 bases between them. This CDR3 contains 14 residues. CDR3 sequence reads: CASSSGLAKNIQYF. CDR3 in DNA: TGTGCCAGCAGTTCGGGACTAGCCAAAAACATTCAGTACTTC.

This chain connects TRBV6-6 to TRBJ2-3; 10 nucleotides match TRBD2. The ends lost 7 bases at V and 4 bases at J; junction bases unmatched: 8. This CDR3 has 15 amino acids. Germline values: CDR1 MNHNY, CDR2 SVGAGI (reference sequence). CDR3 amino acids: CASTIAGGQADTQYF. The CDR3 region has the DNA TGTGCCAGCACCATAGCGGGAGGCCAAGCAGATACGCAGTATTTT.

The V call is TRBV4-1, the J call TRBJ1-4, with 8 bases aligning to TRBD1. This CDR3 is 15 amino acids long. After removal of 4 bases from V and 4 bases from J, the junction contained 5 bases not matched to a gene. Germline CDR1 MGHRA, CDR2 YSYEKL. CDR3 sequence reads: CASSREGQGNEKLFF. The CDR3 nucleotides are TGCGCCAGCAGCCGCGAAGGACAGGGTAATGAAAAACTGTTTTTT.

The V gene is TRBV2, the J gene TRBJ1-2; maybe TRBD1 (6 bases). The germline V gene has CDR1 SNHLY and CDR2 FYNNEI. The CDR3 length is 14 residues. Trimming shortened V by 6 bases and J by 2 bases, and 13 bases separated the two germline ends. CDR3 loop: CASRPTGTNYGYTF. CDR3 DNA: TGTGCCAGCAGGCCTACCGGGACAAACTATGGCTACACCTTC. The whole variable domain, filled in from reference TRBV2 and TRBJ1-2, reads EPEVTQTPSHQVTQMGQEVILRCVPISNHLYFYWYRQILGQKVEFLVSFYNNEISEKSEIFDDQFSVERPDGSNFTLKIRSTKLEDSAMYFCASRPTGTNYGYTFGSGTRLTVV.

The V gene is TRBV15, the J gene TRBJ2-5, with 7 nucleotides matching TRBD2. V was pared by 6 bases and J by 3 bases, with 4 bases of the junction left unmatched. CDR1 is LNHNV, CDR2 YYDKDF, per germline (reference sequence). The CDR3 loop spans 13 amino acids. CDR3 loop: CATRRGMEETQYF. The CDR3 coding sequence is TGTGCCACCAGGCGGGGGATGGAAGAGACCCAGTACTTC.

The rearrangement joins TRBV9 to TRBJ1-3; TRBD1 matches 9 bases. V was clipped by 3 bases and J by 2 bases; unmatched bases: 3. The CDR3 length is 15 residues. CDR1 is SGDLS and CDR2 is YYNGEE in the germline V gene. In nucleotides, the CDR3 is TGTGCCAGCAGCGCACAGGGGGCTCCTGGAAACACCATATATTTT. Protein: CASSAQGAPGNTIYF.

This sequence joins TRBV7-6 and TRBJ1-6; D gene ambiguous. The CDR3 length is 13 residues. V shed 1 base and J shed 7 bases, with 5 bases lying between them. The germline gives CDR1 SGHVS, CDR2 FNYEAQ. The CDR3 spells CASSLELNSPLHF. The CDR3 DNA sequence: TGTGCCAGCAGCTTAGAGCTAAATTCACCCCTCCACTTT.

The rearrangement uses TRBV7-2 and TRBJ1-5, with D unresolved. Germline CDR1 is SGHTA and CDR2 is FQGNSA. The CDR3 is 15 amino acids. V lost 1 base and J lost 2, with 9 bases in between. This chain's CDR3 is CASSLVRGGNQPQHF. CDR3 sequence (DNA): TGTGCCAGCAGCTTAGTGCGGGGAGGCAATCAGCCCCAGCATTTT.

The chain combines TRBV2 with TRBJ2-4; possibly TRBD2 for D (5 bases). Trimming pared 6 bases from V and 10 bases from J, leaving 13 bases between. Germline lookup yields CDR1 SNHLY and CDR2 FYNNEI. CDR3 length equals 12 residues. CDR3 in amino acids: CASRTDWIIQYF. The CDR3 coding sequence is TGTGCCAGCAGGACGGACTGGATTATTCAGTACTTC.

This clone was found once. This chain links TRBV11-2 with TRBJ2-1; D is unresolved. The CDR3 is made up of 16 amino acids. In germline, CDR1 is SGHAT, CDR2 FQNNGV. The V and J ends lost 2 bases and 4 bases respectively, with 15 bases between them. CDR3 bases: TGTGCCAGCAGCTTACTTGCTCGCACCGGGTACAATGAGCAGTTCTTC. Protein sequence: CASSLLARTGYNEQFF.

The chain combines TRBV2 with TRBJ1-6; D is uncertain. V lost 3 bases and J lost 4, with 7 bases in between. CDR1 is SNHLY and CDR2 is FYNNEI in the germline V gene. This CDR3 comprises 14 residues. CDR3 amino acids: CASSEARYNSPLHF. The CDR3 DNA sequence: TGTGCCAGCAGTGAGGCCAGATATAATTCACCCCTCCACTTT.

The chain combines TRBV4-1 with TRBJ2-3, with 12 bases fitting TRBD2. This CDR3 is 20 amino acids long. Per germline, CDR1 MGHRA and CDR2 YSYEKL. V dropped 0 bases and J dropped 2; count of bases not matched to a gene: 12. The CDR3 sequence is CASSQDSPETSGGLTDTQYF. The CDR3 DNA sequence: TGCGCCAGCAGCCAAGATAGCCCCGAGACTAGCGGGGGACTCACAGATACGCAGTATTTT.

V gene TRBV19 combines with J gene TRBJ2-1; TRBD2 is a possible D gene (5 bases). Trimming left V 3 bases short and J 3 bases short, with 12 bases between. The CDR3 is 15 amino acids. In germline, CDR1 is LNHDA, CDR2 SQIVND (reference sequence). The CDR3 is CASSIQLGGYNEQFF. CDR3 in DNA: TGTGCCAGTAGTATTCAACTAGGAGGCTACAATGAGCAGTTCTTC.

Written as DNA, the CDR3 is TGTGCCAGCAGTTTCGGAGACGGGCGGGAAGAGACCCAGTACTTC. Translation: CASSFGDGREETQYF. V gene TRBV27 combines with J gene TRBJ2-5; maybe TRBD2 (5 bases). The CDR3 is made up of 15 amino acids. V shed 3 bases and J shed 3 bases, with 14 bases lying between them. Germline CDR1 is MNHEY and CDR2 is SMNVEV (reference sequence).

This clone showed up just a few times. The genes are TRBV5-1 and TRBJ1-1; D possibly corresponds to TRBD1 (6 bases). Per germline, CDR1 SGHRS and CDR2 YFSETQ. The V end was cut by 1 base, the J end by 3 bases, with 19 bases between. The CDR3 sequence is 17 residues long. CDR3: CASSLRGGGVGYTEAFF. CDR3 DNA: TGCGCCAGCAGCTTGCGTGGGGGCGGAGTGGGATACACTGAAGCTTTCTTT.

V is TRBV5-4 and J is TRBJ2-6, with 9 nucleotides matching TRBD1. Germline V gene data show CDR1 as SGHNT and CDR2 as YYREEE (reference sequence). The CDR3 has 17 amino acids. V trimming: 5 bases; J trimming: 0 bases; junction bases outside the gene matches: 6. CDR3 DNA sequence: TGTGCCAGCAGGACGGGACAGGGAGTCTCTGGGGCCAACGTCCTGACTTTC. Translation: CASRTGQGVSGANVLTF. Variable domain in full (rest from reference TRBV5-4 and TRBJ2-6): ETGVTQSPTHLIKTRGQQVTLRCSSQSGHNTVSWYQQALGQGPQFIFQYYREEENGRGNFPPRFSGLQFPNYSSELNVNALELDDSALYLCASRTGQGVSGANVLTFGAGSRLTVL.

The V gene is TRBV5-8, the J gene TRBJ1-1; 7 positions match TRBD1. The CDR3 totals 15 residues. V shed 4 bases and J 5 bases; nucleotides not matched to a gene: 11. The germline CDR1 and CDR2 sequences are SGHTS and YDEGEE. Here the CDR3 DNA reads TGTGCCAGCAGCCCTAGGACAGGCGGAGGTACTGAAGCTTTCTTT. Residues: CASSPRTGGGTEAFF. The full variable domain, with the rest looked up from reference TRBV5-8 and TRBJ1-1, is EAGVTQSPTHLIKTRGQQATLRCSPISGHTSVYWYQQALGLGLQFLLWYDEGEERNRGNFPPRFSGRQFPNYSSELNVNALELEDSALYLCASSPRTGGGTEAFFGQGTRLTVV.